A single sample gave rise to the 11 T cell receptor beta chains below, sequenced in a study of shared clonotypes between healthy human individuals. In the naive CD8 group, cells lacked CD45RO and were positively selected for CCR7, so terminally differentiated effector memory CD45RA+ cells were left out. The table came from immunoSEQ multiplex PCR; TCRdb's copy has only in-frame clones and leaves some out. The sample has about 680,000 clones; around 92% are singletons. Sequencing used naive CD8+ T cells sorted from blood. These receptors came from a man younger than 40 in good health.

The genes are TRBV7-6 and TRBJ2-2, with D tentatively TRBD2 (6 bases). CDR1 is SGHVS, CDR2 FNYEAQ, per germline. The CDR3 sequence is 16 residues long. The V gene lost 3 bases and the J gene lost 1 base, with 12 bases spanning the gap. This CDR3 reads CASSFAVGGNTGELFF. CDR3 DNA sequence: TGTGCCAGCAGCTTCGCAGTCGGGGGGAACACCGGGGAGCTGTTTTTT.

The rearrangement joins TRBV13 to TRBJ2-1; 9 bases are shared with TRBD1. With 3 bases clipped from V and 4 bases from J, the junction kept 4 bases outside the gene matches. This CDR3 spans 15 amino acids. Germline assignment: CDR1 PRHDT and CDR2 FYEKMQ (reference sequence). The CDR3 here is CASSFSGQGYNEQFF. Here the CDR3 DNA reads TGTGCCAGCAGCTTCTCGGGACAGGGATACAATGAGCAGTTCTTC.

The chain employs TRBV15 and TRBJ2-7; D call uncertain. The V end lost 0 bases, the J end lost 3 bases, and 12 bases lay between the germline ends. Germline values: CDR1 LNHNV, CDR2 YYDKDF (reference sequence). The CDR3 is 15 residues long. CDR3 residues: CATSRDRVTGYEQYF. The CDR3, as DNA: TGTGCCACCAGCAGAGATCGAGTTACGGGCTACGAGCAGTACTTC.

The rearrangement links TRBV10-2 to TRBJ2-3; D is perhaps TRBD1 or TRBD2 (5 bases each). V lost 10 bases and J 8 bases, leaving 19 bases between the germline ends. Germline V gene sequence: CDR1 WSHSY, CDR2 SAAADI. The CDR3 sequence is 13 residues long. The CDR3 is CATWTPGPATQYF. CDR3 bases: TGCGCCACTTGGACACCGGGGCCGGCTACGCAGTATTTT.

V and J are TRBV6-5 and TRBJ2-6, with D possibly called TRBD1 or TRBD2 (5 bases each). V shed 2 bases and J shed 0 bases, with 8 bases lying between them. The CDR3 is 16 amino acids. Germline V gene lookup returns CDR1 MNHEY and CDR2 SVGAGI. This CDR3 is CASSYGGSSGANVLTF. The CDR3 DNA reads as TGTGCCAGCAGTTACGGGGGAAGCTCTGGGGCCAACGTCCTGACTTTC.

The rearrangement joins TRBV10-3 to TRBJ1-4; D is ambiguous. CDR1 and CDR2 (germline): ENHRY, SYGVKD. The CDR3 contains 13 residues. V was cut by 6 bases and J by 6 bases, with 11 bases left in between. The CDR3 DNA is TGTGCCATCAGGTGGGAGCTAGATGAAAAACTGTTTTTT. Translated, it gives CAIRWELDEKLFF.

A note on this clone: Germline is not matched at one junction end, which may reflect a read error. The chain employs TRBV7-2 and TRBJ2-2, with 10 bases fitting TRBD2. Germline V CDR1 and CDR2: SGHTA, FQGNSA. The CDR3 runs 14 residues. The CDR3 protein is CASSLAGVVGELFF. The CDR3 coding sequence is TGTGCCAGCAGCCTAGCGGGAGTGGTCGGGGAGCTGTTTTTT.

This rearrangement joins TRBV19 to TRBJ2-7; D gene ambiguous. This CDR3 region has 13 residues. Per the germline V gene, CDR1 is LNHDA and CDR2 is SQIVND (reference sequence). V was trimmed by 6 bases and J by 3 bases, leaving 12 bases between them. CDR3 in DNA: TGTGCCAGTAGCCTTGCCCTAGACTACGAGCAGTACTTC. It is translated as CASSLALDYEQYF.

This clone was counted only a few times. The chain links TRBV28 to TRBJ2-1; TRBD2 aligns across 10 bases. CDR3 length equals 16 residues. V shed 7 bases, J shed 8 bases, and the junction held 14 bases outside the gene matches. Germline V gene data show CDR1 as MDHEN and CDR2 as SYDVKM. The DNA for the CDR3 is TGTGCCAGCACCAACCTGGCTAGCGGGAGTCCCGATGAGCAGTTCTTC. Its protein is CASTNLASGSPDEQFF.

The chain couples TRBV6-5 to TRBJ1-2, with D perhaps TRBD1 (5 bases). Germline values: CDR1 MNHEY, CDR2 SVGAGI. This CDR3 region has 13 residues. V was clipped by 5 bases and J by 7 bases, with 14 bases between them. CDR3 sequence (DNA): TGTGCCAGCAGTGGGACGGGAGGATTTGGCTACACCTTC. It translates to CASSGTGGFGYTF.

This chain uses TRBV19 with TRBJ2-7; TRBD2 matches 13 bases. The CDR3 loop spans 19 amino acids. CDR1 is LNHDA, CDR2 SQIVND, per germline (reference sequence). J lost 0 bases, V lost 2 bases, and 10 bases had no gene match. CDR3 region: CASSISGLAGASSSYEQYF. In DNA form, the CDR3 reads TGTGCCAGTAGTATATCTGGACTAGCGGGAGCCTCAAGCTCCTACGAGCAGTACTTC.